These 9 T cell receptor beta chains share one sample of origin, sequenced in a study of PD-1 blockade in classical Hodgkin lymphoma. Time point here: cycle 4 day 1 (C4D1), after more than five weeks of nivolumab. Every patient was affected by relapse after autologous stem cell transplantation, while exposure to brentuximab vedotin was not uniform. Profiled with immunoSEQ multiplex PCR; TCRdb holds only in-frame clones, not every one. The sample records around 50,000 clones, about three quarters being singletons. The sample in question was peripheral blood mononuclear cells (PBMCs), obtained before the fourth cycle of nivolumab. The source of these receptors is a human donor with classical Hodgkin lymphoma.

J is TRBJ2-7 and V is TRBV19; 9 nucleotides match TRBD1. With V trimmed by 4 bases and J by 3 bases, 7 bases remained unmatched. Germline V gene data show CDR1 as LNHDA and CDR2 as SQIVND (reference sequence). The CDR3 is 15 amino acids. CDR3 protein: CASSNRQGVHYEQYF. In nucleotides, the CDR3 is TGTGCCAGTAGTAACCGACAGGGGGTACACTACGAGCAGTACTTC.

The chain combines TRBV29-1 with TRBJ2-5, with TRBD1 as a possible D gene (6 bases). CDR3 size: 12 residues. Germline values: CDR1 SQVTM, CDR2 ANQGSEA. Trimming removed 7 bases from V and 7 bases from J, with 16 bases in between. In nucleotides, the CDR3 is TGCAGCGGGACAGAACAGGGATGGACCCAGTACTTC. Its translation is CSGTEQGWTQYF. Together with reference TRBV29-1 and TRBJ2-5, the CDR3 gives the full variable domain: SAVISQKPSRDICQRGTSLTIQCQVDSQVTMMFWYRQQPGQSLTLIATANQGSEATYESGFVIDKFPISRPNLTFSTLTVSNMSPEDSSIYLCSGTEQGWTQYFGPGTRLLVL.

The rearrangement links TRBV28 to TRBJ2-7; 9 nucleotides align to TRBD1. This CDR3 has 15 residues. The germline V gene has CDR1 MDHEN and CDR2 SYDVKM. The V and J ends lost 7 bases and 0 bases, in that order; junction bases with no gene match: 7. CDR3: CASTSPTGGSYEQYF. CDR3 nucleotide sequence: TGTGCCAGCACCAGCCCGACAGGGGGCTCCTACGAGCAGTACTTC.

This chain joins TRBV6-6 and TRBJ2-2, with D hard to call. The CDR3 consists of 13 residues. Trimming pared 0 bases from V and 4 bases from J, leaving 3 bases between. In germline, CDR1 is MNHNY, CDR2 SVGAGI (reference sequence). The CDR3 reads CASSYSITGELFF. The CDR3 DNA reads TGTGCCAGCAGTTACTCGATCACCGGGGAGCTGTTTTTT.

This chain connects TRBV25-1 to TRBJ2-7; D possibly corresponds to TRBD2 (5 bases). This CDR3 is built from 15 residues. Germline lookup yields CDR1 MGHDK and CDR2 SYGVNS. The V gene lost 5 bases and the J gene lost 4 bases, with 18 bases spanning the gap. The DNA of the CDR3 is TGTGCCAGCAGTCACCTAGGTAGCGTGGAATACGAGCAGTACTTC. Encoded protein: CASSHLGSVEYEQYF.

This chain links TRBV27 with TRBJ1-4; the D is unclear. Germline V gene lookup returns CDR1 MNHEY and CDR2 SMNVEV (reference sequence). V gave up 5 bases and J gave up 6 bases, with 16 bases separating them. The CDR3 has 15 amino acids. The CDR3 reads CASSPWSSADEKLFF. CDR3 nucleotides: TGTGCCAGCAGTCCCTGGTCGTCGGCAGATGAAAAACTGTTTTTT.

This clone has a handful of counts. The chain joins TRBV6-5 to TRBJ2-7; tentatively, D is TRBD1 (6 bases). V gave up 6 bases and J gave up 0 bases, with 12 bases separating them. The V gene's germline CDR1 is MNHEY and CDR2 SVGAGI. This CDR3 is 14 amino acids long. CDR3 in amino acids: CASRRTVSSYEQYF. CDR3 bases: TGTGCCAGCAGGAGGACAGTCTCCTCCTACGAGCAGTACTTC.

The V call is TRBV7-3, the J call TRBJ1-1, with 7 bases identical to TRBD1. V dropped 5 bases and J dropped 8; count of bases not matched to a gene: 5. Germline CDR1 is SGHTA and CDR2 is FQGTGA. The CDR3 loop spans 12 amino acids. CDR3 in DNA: TGTGCCAGCAGCCTGACGGACAGGGAAGCTTTCTTT. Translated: CASSLTDREAFF. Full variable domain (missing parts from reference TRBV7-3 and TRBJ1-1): GAGVSQTPSNKVTEKGKYVELRCDPISGHTALYWYRQSLGQGPEFLIYFQGTGAADDSGLPNDRFFAVRPEGSVSTLKIQRTERGDSAVYLCASSLTDREAFFGQGTRLTVV.

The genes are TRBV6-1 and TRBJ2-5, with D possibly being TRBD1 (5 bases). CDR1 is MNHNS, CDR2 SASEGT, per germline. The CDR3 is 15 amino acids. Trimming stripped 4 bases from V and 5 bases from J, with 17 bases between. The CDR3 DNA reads TGTGCCAGCAGTGCGAGCAGGGTACTCGCGGAGACCCAGTACTTC. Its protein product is CASSASRVLAETQYF.